This T cell receptor beta chain comes out of a study of T-cell reconstitution after alpha-beta-depleted transplantation in children. Study observations and caveats: T-cell counts and diversity at one year following transplant were attributed mainly to newly produced T cells.

The CDR3 extends over 16 amino acids. The J segment lost 6 bases and the V segment lost 5 bases, leaving 15 bases of the junction unmatched. Germline lookup yields CDR1 SEHNR and CDR2 FQNEAQ (reference sequence). For TCRbeta, the library was prepared with unique molecular identifiers. Using its own MiXCR run on the PCR reads, TCRdb lists one record per CDR3 protein. Seen here are about 980,000 distinct CDR3 sequences, roughly 29% observed once, and the top ten hold 28%. Worth noting for this clonotype: What it binds is not known.

The sample consisted of PBMCs, mostly from graft donor cells, taken 360 days after TCRalphabeta/CD19-depleted stem cell transplant. The sequence came from a boy less than two years old who had a stem cell transplant for SCID, so the T cells may come from the graft donor. This chain uses TRBV7-9 with TRBJ2-7; TRBD2 agrees at 8 bases. The CDR3 loop reads CASSRGPGLVRGEQYF. In DNA, the CDR3 is TGTGCCAGCAGCCGTGGGCCGGGACTAGTCCGGGGCGAGCAGTACTTC.